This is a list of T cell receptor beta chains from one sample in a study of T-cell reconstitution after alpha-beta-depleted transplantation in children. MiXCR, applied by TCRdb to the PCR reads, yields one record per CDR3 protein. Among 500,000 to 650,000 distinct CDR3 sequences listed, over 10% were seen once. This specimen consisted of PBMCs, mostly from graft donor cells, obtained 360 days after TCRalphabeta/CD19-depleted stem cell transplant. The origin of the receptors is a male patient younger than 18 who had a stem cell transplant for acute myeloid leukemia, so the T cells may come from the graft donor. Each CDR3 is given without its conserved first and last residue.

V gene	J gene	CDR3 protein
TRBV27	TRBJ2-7	ASSLGRLSYEQY
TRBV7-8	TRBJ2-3	ASSRPSGPPTITDTQY
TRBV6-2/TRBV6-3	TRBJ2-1	ASSGLAPREQF
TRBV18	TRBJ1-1	ASSRDEALMNTEAF
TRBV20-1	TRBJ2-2	SARGNIAGGGTGELF
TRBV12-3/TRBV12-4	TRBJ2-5	ASSLPERREVFHGRETQY
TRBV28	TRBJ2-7	ASSSDRGDPYEQY
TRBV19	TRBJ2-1	ASSMLLADEQF
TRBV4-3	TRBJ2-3	ASSLGLAGASPDTQY
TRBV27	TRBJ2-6	ASSLQVGANVLT
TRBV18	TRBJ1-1	ASSPPSGRFTEAF
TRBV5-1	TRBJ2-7	ASSAGAGERPYEQY
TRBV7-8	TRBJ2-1	ASSSPLVSGVHNEQF
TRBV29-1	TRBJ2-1	SVEDHTGVTYNEQF
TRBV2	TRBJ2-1	ATPRREGLHNEQF
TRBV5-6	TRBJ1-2	ASSSQQGTAGYT
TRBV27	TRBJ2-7	ASSFAAGGAEQY
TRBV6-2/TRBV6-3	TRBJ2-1	ASSYFGTGGYNEQF
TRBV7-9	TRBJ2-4	ASSPKLGKNIQY
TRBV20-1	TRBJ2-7	SARVATPYEQY
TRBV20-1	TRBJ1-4	SARTATNEKLF
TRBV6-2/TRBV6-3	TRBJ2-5	ASSYSIIFRLYQETQY
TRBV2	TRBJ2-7	ASSAGLAGGRPGEQY
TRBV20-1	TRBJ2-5	SARLRAGGPKTQY
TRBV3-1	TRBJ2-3	ASSQDWGAVAGVELDTQY
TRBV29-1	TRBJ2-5	SVDRIVQETQY
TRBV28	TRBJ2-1	ASSSRGPYNEQF
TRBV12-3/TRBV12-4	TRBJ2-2	ASSSFRPGKTGELF
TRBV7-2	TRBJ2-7	ASSFSGQGGSREQY
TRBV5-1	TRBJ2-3	ASSLGGSPLTDTQY
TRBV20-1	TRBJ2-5	SAGGQGGLQETQY
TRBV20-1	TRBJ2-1	SARETSGGAREQF
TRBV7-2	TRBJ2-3	ASSLGGGTTYGTQY
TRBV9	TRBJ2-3	ASSGQKIYTDTQY
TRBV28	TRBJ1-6	ASSLGTGRLSPLH
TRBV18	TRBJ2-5	ASSPVSETQY
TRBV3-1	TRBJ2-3	ASSRPLLAGGVGTQY
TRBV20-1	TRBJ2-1	SARETPNEQF
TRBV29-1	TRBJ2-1	SAHGAYNEQF
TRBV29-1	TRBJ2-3	SVDYSSTDTQY
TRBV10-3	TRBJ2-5	AISEHRGNQETQY
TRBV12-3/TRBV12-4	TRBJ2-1	ASTPRGGLGSYNEQF
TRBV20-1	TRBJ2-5	SAHSAEETQY
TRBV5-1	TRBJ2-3	ASSSRQGPDTQY
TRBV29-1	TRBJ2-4	SVGGQGLAKNIQY
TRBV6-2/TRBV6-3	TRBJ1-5	ASSTEDQRDRVGNQPQH
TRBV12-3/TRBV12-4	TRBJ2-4	ASILALTKNIQY
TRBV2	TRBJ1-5	ASSQGGPQPQH
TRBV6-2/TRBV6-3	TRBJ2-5	ASSYPGTNTKRTQY
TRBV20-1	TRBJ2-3	SASYRGPSTDTQY
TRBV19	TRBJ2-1	ASSIVMREKYINEQF
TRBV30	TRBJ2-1	AWSTLGRSSGQF
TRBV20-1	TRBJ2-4	SAPRWKNIQY
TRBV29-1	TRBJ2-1	SVVRLGTMI
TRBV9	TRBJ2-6	ASSYRTGLLSGANVLT
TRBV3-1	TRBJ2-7	ASSQEVGSGYEQY
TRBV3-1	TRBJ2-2	ACGTPPLNTGELF
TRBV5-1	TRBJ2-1	ASSTLALAGDEQF
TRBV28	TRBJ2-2	ASERTGYNTGELF
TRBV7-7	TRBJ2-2	ASSLKFTGELF